The 19 T cell receptor beta chains listed next were all sequenced from one sample in a study of shared clonotypes between healthy human individuals. The repertoire was sequenced with immunoSEQ multiplex PCR; TCRdb's copy has only in-frame clones and lacks some. Here the sample spans 850,000 to 1,200,000 clones, roughly 75% being singletons. Sequencing input: memory CD4+ T cells sorted from blood. Subset indicated: CD45RA-negative fraction. The source is a man aged 18 to 29 in good health.

A single count supports this clone. The V call is TRBV5-4, the J call TRBJ2-5; 14 nucleotides agree with TRBD2. V was pared by 3 bases and J by 2 bases, with 6 bases of the junction left unmatched. The length of the CDR3 is 17 residues. In germline, CDR1 is SGHNT, CDR2 YYREEE (reference sequence). CDR3 DNA sequence: TGTGCCAGCAGCTCCCCAGGACTAGCGGGGGGACAAGAGACCCAGTACTTC. Translating gives CASSSPGLAGGQETQYF.

In its sample, this clone was seen once. V usage is TRBV7-2 and J usage is TRBJ1-5; D uncertain. The germline V gene has CDR1 SGHTA and CDR2 FQGNSA. This CDR3 has 15 amino acids. The germline V and J ends were trimmed by 0 bases and 7 bases, with 13 bases remaining between them. The CDR3 loop reads CASSLAVGVQQPQHF. The CDR3, as DNA: TGTGCCAGCAGCTTAGCCGTCGGGGTGCAACAGCCCCAGCATTTT.

This clone is a singleton in its sample. This chain joins TRBV5-4 and TRBJ2-5; TRBD1 agrees at 7 bases. J was trimmed by 0 bases and V by 7 bases; bases with no gene match: 0. This CDR3 is 12 amino acids long. Germline lookup yields CDR1 SGHNT and CDR2 YYREEE (reference sequence). Here the CDR3 DNA reads TGTGCCAGCGGGACAGACCAAGAGACCCAGTACTTC. It specifies CASGTDQETQYF.

The V gene is TRBV7-6, the J gene TRBJ2-5; D uncertain. Germline V gives CDR1 SGHVS, CDR2 FNYEAQ. Trimming stripped 3 bases from V and 8 bases from J, with 10 bases between. The CDR3 is made up of 12 amino acids. The CDR3 sequence is CASSFVVDTQYF. DNA for the CDR3: TGTGCCAGCAGCTTTGTAGTGGACACCCAGTACTTC.

This chain connects TRBV4-3 to TRBJ2-2; 8 bases map to TRBD2. CDR1 and CDR2 from the germline V gene are LGHNA and YSLEER. Trimming at V came to 2 bases and at J to 4 bases, leaving 12 bases not matched to a gene. This CDR3 is 18 amino acids long. The CDR3 reads CASSQNTLARGGTGELFF. The CDR3 region has the DNA TGCGCCAGCAGCCAAAATACGCTAGCACGGGGGGGCACCGGGGAGCTGTTTTTT.

The gene calls are TRBV7-2 and TRBJ1-3; D not certain. The ends were cut back, 1 base at V and 0 bases at J, with 7 bases in the middle. Germline lookup yields CDR1 SGHTA and CDR2 FQGNSA. This CDR3 is 15 amino acids long. The CDR3 nucleotides are TGTGCCAGCAGCTTAGTTTCCAGCTCTGGAAACACCATATATTTT. It is translated as CASSLVSSSGNTIYF.

The chain is built from TRBV11-2 and TRBJ2-2; 7 bases agree with TRBD2. The germline CDR1 and CDR2 sequences are SGHAT and FQNNGV. The CDR3 spans 14 residues. The trim removed 7 bases at V and 3 bases at J, leaving 5 bases unmatched. CDR3 sequence: CASTAGDYTGELFF. The CDR3 DNA sequence: TGTGCCAGCACCGCGGGAGATTACACCGGGGAGCTGTTTTTT.

This clone was seen only a few times. The chain links TRBV28 to TRBJ1-1; no clear D gene. Looked up from germline, CDR1 is MDHEN and CDR2 is SYDVKM. This CDR3 has 13 amino acids. With 3 bases removed from V and 6 bases from J, the gap between germline ends came to 11 bases. CDR3 nucleotides: TGTGCCAGCAGTTTTTCGGCACGGGCTGAAGCTTTCTTT. Its translation is CASSFSARAEAFF.

This clone was recorded many times. Other DNA sequences from this sample encode an identical CDR3 as well. This chain uses TRBV5-4 with TRBJ2-7; the D is unclear. CDR3 length: 11 residues. V lost 0 bases to trimming and J lost 3 bases, with 1 base between them. Germline values: CDR1 SGHNT, CDR2 YYREEE (reference sequence). The DNA of the CDR3 is TGTGCCAGCAGCTTGGGCTACGAGCAGTACTTC. Its translation is CASSLGYEQYF.

Details on this clone: Other DNA sequences in the sample encode the same CDR3. The chain recombines TRBV18 with TRBJ2-7; D not resolved. V was clipped by 3 bases and J by 4 bases, with 7 bases between them. The CDR3 sequence is 12 residues long. Looked up from germline, CDR1 is KGHSH and CDR2 is LQKENI. Here the CDR3 DNA reads TGTGCCAGCTCACCGGGCAGTTACGAGCAGTACTTC. Protein product: CASSPGSYEQYF.

In DNA form, the CDR3 reads TGTGCCAGTAGGAGGACGTTCGGGGGGGAGACCCAGTACTTC. Protein sequence: CASRRTFGGETQYF. The chain employs TRBV19 and TRBJ2-5, with 7 nucleotides matching TRBD2. V shed 6 bases, J shed 5 bases, and the junction held 9 bases outside the gene matches. The CDR3 spans 14 residues. Per germline, CDR1 LNHDA and CDR2 SQIVND (reference sequence).

The chain has TRBV6-5 and TRBJ1-2; TRBD1 matches 7 bases. The CDR3 extends over 15 amino acids. With V trimmed by 0 bases and J by 4 bases, 5 bases remained unmatched. Germline CDR1 is MNHEY and CDR2 is SVGAGI. The CDR3 is CASSYSLRGLYGYTF. The DNA of the CDR3 is TGTGCCAGCAGTTACTCGCTAAGGGGGCTCTATGGCTACACCTTC.

Concerning this clone itself: Other DNA sequences from this sample encode an identical CDR3 as well. This chain uses TRBV18 with TRBJ1-1; D remains unclear. Trimming pared 0 bases from V and 0 bases from J, leaving 5 bases between. Per the germline V gene, CDR1 is KGHSH and CDR2 is LQKENI. This CDR3 comprises 14 residues. The CDR3 reads CASSPPVMNTEAFF. The CDR3, as DNA: TGTGCCAGCTCACCACCAGTAATGAACACTGAAGCTTTCTTT.

Only a few counts were recorded for this clone. The DNA of the CDR3 is TGTGCCAGCAAGAGGGACCCGGAAACCTACGAGCAGTACTTC. This gives the protein CASKRDPETYEQYF. This sequence joins TRBV27 and TRBJ2-7; TRBD1 or TRBD2 may be the D gene (5 bases each). The CDR3 covers 14 residues. Trimming stripped 7 bases from V and 2 bases from J, with 15 bases between. Germline loops: CDR1 MNHEY, CDR2 SMNVEV (reference sequence).

The V gene is TRBV6-5, the J gene TRBJ1-3, with D perhaps TRBD1 (5 bases). Germline V CDR1 and CDR2: MNHEY, SVGAGI. The CDR3 has 15 amino acids. V was cut by 6 bases and J by 4 bases, with 16 bases left in between. Here the CDR3 DNA reads TGTGCCAGCAGCCGATCTGGGACGTCGGGAAACACCATATATTTT. This translates into CASSRSGTSGNTIYF.

Comments on this clone: The junction departs from germline at one end; a sequencing error may be responsible. This sequence joins TRBV19 and TRBJ2-2, with D possibly TRBD1 on 6 matching bases. The CDR3 runs to 16 residues. Germline V gives CDR1 LNHDA, CDR2 SQIVND (reference sequence). CDR3 residues: CASSLDGTLATGELFF. CDR3 sequence (DNA): TGTGCCAGTAGTTTAGACGGGACATTAGCCACCGGGGAGCTGTTTTTT.

This clone has only one observation. This chain joins TRBV6-4 and TRBJ2-7; 13 bases line up with TRBD2. V lost 5 bases, J lost 3 bases, and 7 bases stayed unmatched. Looked up from germline, CDR1 is MRHNA and CDR2 is SNTAGT. There are 16 residues in the CDR3. CDR3 sequence (DNA): TGTGCCAGCAGTACCCCGGGACTAGCGGGGTACTACGAGCAGTACTTC. Translated: CASSTPGLAGYYEQYF.

This clone was found once. CDR3 region: CASSGQGPNYGYTF. In DNA form, the CDR3 reads TGTGCCAGCAGCGGACAGGGACCTAACTATGGCTACACCTTC. V is TRBV28 and J is TRBJ1-2; the match to TRBD1 covers 8 bases. Germline CDR1 reads MDHEN; CDR2 reads SYDVKM. The trim removed 6 bases at V and 0 bases at J, leaving 3 bases unmatched. This CDR3 region has 14 residues.

This clone has a handful of counts. The rearrangement links TRBV11-2 to TRBJ2-2; D might be TRBD1 (5 bases). Germline V CDR1 and CDR2: SGHAT, FQNNGV. CDR3 size: 17 residues. V was trimmed by 5 bases and J by 5 bases, leaving 21 bases between them. The CDR3 coding sequence is TGTGCCAGCAGCGAAAAGGGCGTGGGGCTTATTACCGGGGAGCTGTTTTTT. Translation gives CASSEKGVGLITGELFF.